Shown below are 26 T cell receptor beta chains from a single sample sequenced in a study of radiation and T cells in renal cell carcinoma. The sample's treatment: treatment-naive control, cytoreductive nephrectomy. TCRdb's copy holds only in-frame clones and misses some; the assay was immunoSEQ multiplex PCR. The sample consists of around 20,000 clones, approximately 62% of them appearing once. Sequenced here: tumor tissue, sampled from a patient whose treatment was nephrectomy without radiotherapy. These receptors were taken from a middle-aged man with renal cell carcinoma.

This sequence joins TRBV6-1 and TRBJ2-7; the D gene is possibly TRBD2 (5 bases). Germline CDR1 and CDR2: MNHNS and SASEGT. V lost 10 bases, J lost 5 bases, and 15 bases lay in between. The CDR3 consists of 12 residues. CDR3 residues: CATGIGSHEQYF. The CDR3 DNA sequence: TGTGCCACCGGGATAGGGTCCCACGAGCAGTACTTC.

Only one count was recorded for this clone. The V call is TRBV29-1, the J call TRBJ2-4; TRBD2 aligns across 7 bases. Germline CDR1 reads SQVTM; CDR2 reads ANQGSEA. This CDR3 has 12 residues. Trimming took 7 bases from V and 8 from J; bases not matched to a gene: 8. The CDR3 spells CSAQLGRDIQYF. The CDR3 nucleotides are TGCAGCGCCCAGCTTGGGAGGGACATTCAGTACTTC. The full variable domain, with the rest looked up from reference TRBV29-1 and TRBJ2-4, is SAVISQKPSRDICQRGTSLTIQCQVDSQVTMMFWYRQQPGQSLTLIATANQGSEATYESGFVIDKFPISRPNLTFSTLTVSNMSPEDSSIYLCSAQLGRDIQYFGAGTRLSVL.

In this sample, this clone turned up a few times. This chain connects TRBV5-8 to TRBJ1-6, with TRBD1 as a possible D gene (5 bases). CDR1 is SGHTS, CDR2 YDEGEE, per germline. The CDR3 covers 14 residues. Trimming removed 2 bases from V and 8 bases from J, with 11 bases in between. The CDR3 nucleotides are TGTGCCAGCAGCTTCAATTGGGGCTATTCACCCCTCCACTTT. Translating it yields CASSFNWGYSPLHF.

V usage is TRBV18 and J usage is TRBJ2-3; D gene uncertain. V was shortened by 0 bases and J by 3 bases, with 16 bases between the two germline ends. The CDR3 has 17 amino acids. From germline, CDR1 is KGHSH and CDR2 LQKENI. The CDR3 DNA sequence: TGTGCCAGCTCACCACCTAACAAGGGAAGGGAAACAGATACGCAGTATTTT. Its protein product is CASSPPNKGRETDTQYF.

This clone was detected ten times or more. The rearrangement links TRBV28 to TRBJ1-2; D possibly corresponds to TRBD1 (6 bases). The V and J ends lost 6 bases and 7 bases respectively, with 15 bases between them. Germline V CDR1 and CDR2: MDHEN, SYDVKM. This CDR3 is 13 amino acids long. The CDR3: CASRVIQGFGYTF. DNA of the CDR3: TGTGCCAGCAGGGTAATACAGGGATTTGGCTACACCTTC.

The gene calls are TRBV9 and TRBJ2-7; 7 positions match TRBD1. CDR1 SGDLS and CDR2 YYNGEE come from the germline V gene. The CDR3 length is 14 residues. Trimming at V came to 4 bases and at J to 2 bases, leaving 6 bases not matched to a gene. The CDR3 bases are TGTGCCAGCAGCCCTCGGGACAGCACCTACGAGCAGTACTTC. Translated: CASSPRDSTYEQYF.

The chain joins TRBV5-1 to TRBJ1-4; D ambiguous. CDR1 is SGHRS, CDR2 YFSETQ, per germline. The V end was cut by 5 bases, the J end by 3 bases, with 8 bases between. The CDR3 totals 13 residues. CDR3 sequence: CASSVQANEKLFF. DNA for the CDR3: TGCGCCAGCAGTGTTCAAGCTAATGAAAAACTGTTTTTT.

V is TRBV7-2 and J is TRBJ2-4; 7 bases line up with TRBD1. This CDR3 is built from 15 residues. Germline V gives CDR1 SGHTA, CDR2 FQGNSA. V lost 4 bases, J lost 6 bases, and 9 bases stayed unmatched. The CDR3 bases are TGTGCCAGCAGCTCACCCGGGACAGTCATAAACATTCAGTACTTC. Translation gives CASSSPGTVINIQYF.

By sample share, this clone is medium-sized. The rearrangement uses TRBV5-6 and TRBJ1-1, with 7 nucleotides matching TRBD1. Germline trimming cut 3 bases from V and 0 bases from J; bases unmatched to any gene: 8. The germline V gene encodes CDR1 SGHDT and CDR2 YYEEEE. There are 16 residues in the CDR3. CDR3 DNA: TGTGCCAGCAGCTATTACAGGGGACACATGAACACTGAAGCTTTCTTT. It specifies CASSYYRGHMNTEAFF.

As to this clone: In the same sample, other DNA sequences code for this CDR3. V and J are TRBV7-9 and TRBJ2-3; 8 nucleotides match TRBD2. The CDR3 has 14 residues. Germline CDR1 is SEHNR and CDR2 is FQNEAQ (reference sequence). The ends lost 5 bases at V and 2 bases at J; junction bases unmatched: 3. The CDR3 spells CASSRSGNTDTQYF. The CDR3 nucleotides read TGTGCCAGCAGCCGTAGCGGGAACACAGATACGCAGTATTTT.

This clone has a handful of counts. The chain has TRBV7-2 and TRBJ1-1; 9 bases line up with TRBD1. V lost 1 base, J lost 10 bases, and 7 bases stayed unmatched. The CDR3 runs to 14 residues. Germline V CDR1 and CDR2: SGHTA, FQGNSA. The CDR3 DNA reads TGTGCCAGCAGCTTAGGTCGAGACAGGGGGAGAGCTTTCTTT. Translated, it gives CASSLGRDRGRAFF.

This clone showed up many times. V and J are TRBV7-9 and TRBJ1-1; 8 bases are a match to TRBD1. The CDR3 length is 14 residues. Germline-derived CDR1 and CDR2 are SEHNR and FQNEAQ (reference sequence). With V trimmed by 4 bases and J by 1 base, 2 bases remained unmatched. Written as DNA, the CDR3 is TGTGCCAGCAGCTCGGACAGGGAGAACACTGAAGCTTTCTTT. Encoded protein: CASSSDRENTEAFF.

The genes are TRBV9 and TRBJ2-1, with 14 nucleotides matching TRBD2. CDR3 length: 16 residues. With 4 bases clipped from V and 3 bases from J, the junction kept 3 bases outside the gene matches. The germline V gene encodes CDR1 SGDLS and CDR2 YYNGEE. The CDR3 loop reads CASSPGTSGSYNEQFF. As DNA, the CDR3 is TGTGCCAGCAGCCCCGGGACTAGCGGGAGCTACAATGAGCAGTTCTTC.

The V gene is TRBV23-1, the J gene TRBJ2-2, with 11 nucleotides matching TRBD1. TRBV23-1 is sorted into the ORF group, with uncertain function. The CDR3 loop spans 21 amino acids. The ends lost 4 bases at V and 1 base at J; junction bases unmatched: 17. The CDR3 DNA follows: TGCGCCAGCAGTCTACCGGACAGGGGGCGTACCAAGCCTGTGAACACCGGGGAGCTGTTTTTT. Amino acid sequence: CASSLPDRGRTKPVNTGELFF.

The chain joins TRBV2 to TRBJ2-3; D is unresolved. The CDR3 has 12 residues. Germline V gene sequence: CDR1 SNHLY, CDR2 FYNNEI. Trimming removed 2 bases from V and 5 bases from J, with 5 bases in between. CDR3 protein: CASSELEDTQYF. The CDR3 region has the DNA TGTGCCAGCAGTGAATTGGAAGATACGCAGTATTTT.

This clone has only a few counts. V gene TRBV18 combines with J gene TRBJ2-1; either TRBD1 or TRBD2 may fit D (6 bases each). V was pared by 0 bases and J by 3 bases, with 12 bases between. The CDR3 totals 16 residues. The germline gives CDR1 KGHSH, CDR2 LQKENI. This CDR3 reads CASSPPYGGLYNEQFF. The DNA of the CDR3 is TGTGCCAGCTCACCACCCTACGGGGGCCTCTACAATGAGCAGTTCTTC.

This chain's CDR3 is CASSLNEVDGFDEKLFF. DNA of the CDR3: TGTGCCAGCAGCTTGAACGAGGTGGACGGGTTTGATGAAAAACTGTTTTTT. V and J are TRBV5-6 and TRBJ1-4; no definite D call. The V and J ends lost 1 base and 6 bases respectively, with 19 bases between them. This CDR3 spans 17 amino acids. The germline CDR1 and CDR2 sequences are SGHDT and YYEEEE.

The chain couples TRBV28 to TRBJ2-7; TRBD1 aligns across 7 bases. This CDR3 spans 11 amino acids. Looked up from germline, CDR1 is MDHEN and CDR2 is SYDVKM. V lost 9 bases, J lost 4 bases, and 3 bases stayed unmatched. The CDR3, as DNA: TGTGCCAGTAGACAGGGATACGAGCAGTACTTC. Its translation: CASRQGYEQYF.

The rearrangement joins TRBV6-6 to TRBJ2-2; D perhaps matches TRBD1 (6 bases). This CDR3 spans 13 amino acids. CDR1 MNHNY and CDR2 SVGAGI come from the germline V gene (reference sequence). V was cut by 8 bases and J by 0 bases, with 7 bases left in between. The CDR3: CASHRANTGELFF. The CDR3 DNA sequence: TGTGCCAGCCACAGGGCGAACACCGGGGAGCTGTTTTTT.

This chain uses TRBV9 with TRBJ1-1; D possibly corresponds to TRBD1 (5 bases). The ends were cut back, 2 bases at V and 1 base at J, with 12 bases in the middle. Germline assignment: CDR1 SGDLS and CDR2 YYNGEE. The CDR3 spans 15 residues. CDR3 protein: CASSVGGVGNTEAFF. The CDR3 bases are TGTGCCAGCAGCGTCGGAGGGGTGGGGAACACTGAAGCTTTCTTT.

The gene calls are TRBV6-1 and TRBJ2-6; weak D call: TRBD1 (5 bases). Germline V gives CDR1 MNHNS, CDR2 SASEGT. This CDR3 comprises 14 residues. V was cut by 6 bases and J by 6 bases, with 12 bases left in between. The CDR3 here is CASRSDSKANVLTF. The DNA for the CDR3 is TGTGCCAGCAGATCTGACAGTAAGGCCAACGTCCTGACTTTC.

The rearrangement joins TRBV7-2 to TRBJ2-3; tentative D call: TRBD1 (5 bases). The V end was cut by 2 bases, the J end by 1 base, with 13 bases between. Per the germline V gene, CDR1 is SGHTA and CDR2 is FQGNSA. This CDR3 is 16 amino acids long. The CDR3 DNA follows: TGTGCCAGCAGCTTAACCGGACAATCGGGCACAGATACGCAGTATTTT. Amino acids: CASSLTGQSGTDTQYF.

This clone has more than one count but fewer than ten. V gene TRBV19 combines with J gene TRBJ1-2, with TRBD1 matching 7 bases. The CDR3 sequence is 13 residues long. CDR1 is LNHDA, CDR2 SQIVND, per germline (reference sequence). V dropped 4 bases and J dropped 8; count of bases not matched to a gene: 7. In DNA form, the CDR3 reads TGTGCCAGTAGTACCTTCACAGGGGTCGGCTACACCTTC. Protein sequence: CASSTFTGVGYTF.

V is TRBV29-1 and J is TRBJ1-2; TRBD1 matches 8 bases. Trimming removed 6 bases from V and 0 bases from J; junction bases left unmatched: 3. The CDR3 totals 13 residues. The germline V gene encodes CDR1 SQVTM and CDR2 ANQGSEA. CDR3 in amino acids: CSVMDRANYGYTF. In DNA, the CDR3 is TGCAGCGTGATGGACAGGGCTAACTATGGCTACACCTTC.

The gene calls are TRBV6-4 and TRBJ1-5; D may be TRBD1 (5 bases). Germline V gene sequence: CDR1 MRHNA, CDR2 SNTAGT. Trimming stripped 3 bases from V and 3 bases from J, with 9 bases between. The CDR3 is 14 residues long. As DNA, the CDR3 is TGTGCCAGCAGTGAGGGGGATTTCAATCAGCCCCAGCATTTT. Protein product: CASSEGDFNQPQHF.

The chain uses TRBV10-3 and TRBJ2-7, with TRBD2 identical over 10 bases. V trimming: 0 bases; J trimming: 5 bases; junction bases outside the gene matches: 10. The CDR3 runs to 17 residues. Germline V CDR1 and CDR2: ENHRY, SYGVKD. The CDR3 DNA sequence: TGTGCCATCAGTGAGTCTTCTCTAGCGGGAGCGTTAAACGAGCAGTACTTC. Its translation is CAISESSLAGALNEQYF.